The 14 T cell receptor beta chains below come from one sample, sequenced in a study of breast tumors, draining lymph nodes, adjacent tissues. Each CDR3 protein is one row after TCRdb ran MiXCR on the multiplex PCR reads. The repertoire has 150,000 to 200,000 distinct CDR3 sequences, approximately 30% of them found once; the top ten carry 3.5% to 4.5%. Samples came from axillary lymph nodes draining the breast cancer. The sample was axillary lymph node tissue. The receptors derive from a female donor with breast cancer. Some clones in this sample may be carry-over from other donors' samples.

The V and J genes are TRBV27 and TRBJ2-5, with 11 bases aligning to TRBD1. Germline loops: CDR1 MNHEY, CDR2 SMNVEV (reference sequence). The CDR3 is 18 amino acids. The ends lost 2 bases at V and 9 bases at J; junction bases unmatched: 17. CDR3 nucleotides: TGTGCCAGCAGTTTACCCTTGGGAAGGACAGGGGGCAAGGGGCCCCAGTACTTC. Protein: CASSLPLGRTGGKGPQYF.

This clonotype was counted between two and nine times. CDR3 amino acids: CASSFTGGISNEQFF. In DNA form, the CDR3 reads TGTGCCAGCAGCTTTACAGGGGGCATTAGTAATGAGCAGTTCTTC. This rearrangement joins TRBV5-6 to TRBJ2-1; 9 bases map to TRBD1. CDR3 length equals 15 residues. Germline CDR1 reads SGHDT; CDR2 reads YYEEEE. Unmatched junction bases numbered 7, after V lost 2 bases and J lost 7 bases.

This clonotype was seen ten or more times. This rearrangement joins TRBV5-1 to TRBJ2-5; 7 positions match TRBD1. There are 16 residues in the CDR3. Germline V CDR1 and CDR2: SGHRS, YFSETQ. The V and J ends lost 4 bases and 5 bases, in that order; junction bases with no gene match: 14. CDR3 sequence: CASSQGTATGLETQYF. In nucleotides, the CDR3 is TGCGCCAGCAGCCAGGGGACAGCTACCGGTCTGGAGACCCAGTACTTC.

This clonotype was picked up many times. The V and J genes are TRBV4-1 and TRBJ2-6; TRBD2 agrees at 13 bases. The J segment lost 0 bases and the V segment lost 2 bases, leaving 16 bases of the junction unmatched. The CDR3 runs to 23 residues. Per the germline V gene, CDR1 is MGHRA and CDR2 is YSYEKL. CDR3 amino acids: CASSQLLLAGGLLSLSGANVLTF. CDR3 DNA: TGCGCCAGCAGCCAACTGTTACTAGCGGGGGGGCTGCTCTCTCTCTCTGGGGCCAACGTCCTGACTTTC.

This clonotype was detected a few times. A much larger clone differs from this one at a single base, so this may be a read error. CDR3 residues: CASSPGVLATSEKLFF. For the CDR3, the DNA is TGTGCCAGCAGCCCGGGGGTCCTTGCAACTAGTGAAAAACTGTTTTTT. V is TRBV5-6 and J is TRBJ1-4, with D perhaps TRBD1 (5 bases). CDR1 and CDR2 from the germline V gene are SGHDT and YYEEEE. CDR3 length equals 16 residues.

This clonotype was counted at least ten times. J is TRBJ1-2 and V is TRBV7-2; 11 nucleotides align to TRBD1. The CDR3 loop spans 17 amino acids. Germline CDR1 and CDR2: SGHTA and FQGNSA. The trim removed 3 bases at V and 8 bases at J, leaving 14 bases unmatched. The DNA for the CDR3 is TGTGCCAGCAGCTTCGCCCGAGGGACAGGGGGGTTCGAGGGCTACACCTTC. This translates into CASSFARGTGGFEGYTF.

This clonotype was recorded a few times. The V gene is TRBV5-6, the J gene TRBJ2-5; D is uncertain. This CDR3 spans 13 amino acids. V lost 0 bases and J 4 bases, leaving 7 bases between the germline ends. Germline V gene lookup returns CDR1 SGHDT and CDR2 YYEEEE. This CDR3 reads CASSLAQIETQYF. The CDR3 DNA is TGTGCCAGCAGCTTGGCCCAGATAGAGACCCAGTACTTC.

The V call is TRBV19, the J call TRBJ1-2; D possibly corresponds to TRBD1 (6 bases). The V gene's germline CDR1 is LNHDA and CDR2 SQIVND (reference sequence). The CDR3 contains 14 residues. Trimming stripped 4 bases from V and 6 bases from J, with 15 bases between. DNA for the CDR3: TGTGCCAGTAGTACTCGCGAGAGGGGGGATGGCTACACCTTC. It specifies CASSTRERGDGYTF. The variable domain in full, completed from reference TRBV19 and TRBJ1-2, reads DGGITQSPKYLFRKEGQNVTLSCEQNLNHDAMYWYRQDPGQGLRLIYYSQIVNDFQKGDIAEGYSVSREKKESFPLTVTSAQKNPTAFYLCASSTRERGDGYTFGSGTRLTVV.

The DNA for the CDR3 is TGTGCGTGGGAGGGACTCTACGAGCAGTACTTC. It encodes CAWEGLYEQYF. V gene TRBV5-6 combines with J gene TRBJ2-7; TRBD2 aligns across 7 bases. CDR3 size: 11 residues. The germline gives CDR1 SGHDT, CDR2 YYEEEE.

The sample holds many counts of this clonotype. CDR3 nucleotides: TGTGCCAGCAGCCCCGGGACAGCGGCCGGTACGGGATCACCCCTCCACTTT. Encoded protein: CASSPGTAAGTGSPLHF. V usage is TRBV4-2 and J usage is TRBJ1-6, with 7 bases that match TRBD1. The CDR3 loop spans 17 amino acids. Losses at the gene ends were 4 bases for V and 10 bases for J; bases not matched to a gene: 16. Germline assignment: CDR1 LGHNA and CDR2 YNFKEQ.

This clonotype showed up many times. The genes are TRBV20-1 and TRBJ2-3; TRBD2 matches 8 bases. Trimming took 5 bases from V and 2 from J; bases not matched to a gene: 3. CDR1 DFQATT and CDR2 SNEGSKA come from the germline V gene (reference sequence). This CDR3 is 13 amino acids long. The CDR3 DNA reads as TGCAGTGCTGGGACTAGGGACACAGATACGCAGTATTTT. Protein product: CSAGTRDTDTQYF.

This clonotype was detected ten times or more. The V gene is TRBV11-3, the J gene TRBJ2-7; D may be TRBD1 (6 bases). V was trimmed by 4 bases and J by 2 bases, leaving 18 bases between them. This CDR3 region has 16 residues. CDR1 is SGHNT, CDR2 YENEEA, per germline. CDR3 in amino acids: CASSSQPRDNTYEQYF. In DNA, the CDR3 is TGTGCCAGCAGCTCGCAACCCCGGGACAACACCTACGAGCAGTACTTC.

The table lists this clonotype with many counts. CDR3 protein: CAWSVSASTDTQYF. The CDR3 DNA is TGTGCCTGGAGTGTATCAGCTAGCACAGATACGCAGTATTTT. The chain carries TRBV30 and TRBJ2-3; D is ambiguous. V shed 0 bases and J shed 0 bases, with 7 bases lying between them. There are 14 residues in the CDR3. Germline lookup yields CDR1 GTSNPN and CDR2 SVGIG (reference sequence). Drawing the rest from reference TRBV30 and TRBJ2-3, the complete variable domain is SQTIHQWPATLVQPVGSPLSLECTVEGTSNPNLYWYRQAAGRGLQLLFYSVGIGQISSEVPQNLSASRPQDRQFILSSKKLLLSDSGFYLCAWSVSASTDTQYFGPGTRLTVL.

There are many counts of this clonotype. The chain combines TRBV7-8 with TRBJ2-2, with TRBD2 matching over 10 bases. The V gene end was trimmed by 5 bases and the J gene end by 2 bases; junction bases not matched to a gene: 5. Germline CDR1 reads SGHVS; CDR2 reads FQNEAQ. The CDR3 covers 16 residues. Written as DNA, the CDR3 is TGTGCCAGCAGCGCGAGGACTAGCGGCAACACCGGGGAGCTGTTTTTT. Amino acids: CASSARTSGNTGELFF.